The clone carrying this T cell receptor (beta chain) was observed a few times. This specimen belongs to a study of blood T cell repertoires in COVID-19. Sequencing was performed with immunoSEQ multiplex PCR; in TCRdb, only in-frame clones are kept and a portion is missing. The sample carries approximately 100,000 clones, 81% recorded once. Germline values: CDR1 SGHNT, CDR2 YENEEA. The CDR3 spans 15 residues. Trimming removed 5 bases from V and 4 bases from J, with 14 bases in between. This sequence joins TRBV11-3 and TRBJ2-2; a possible D gene is TRBD2 (6 bases). This sequence was found in a human donor in a cohort sampled during active COVID-19. The sequenced sample was peripheral blood. The DNA for the CDR3 is TGTGCCAGCAGCCTCCGGGACTCCGCCACCGGGGAGCTGTTTTTT. This translates into CASSLRDSATGELFF. The variable domain in full, completed from reference TRBV11-3 and TRBJ2-2, reads EAGVVQSPRYKIIEKKQPVAFWCNPISGHNTLYWYLQNLGQGPELLIRYENEEAVDDSQLPKDRFSAERLKGVDSTLKIQPAELGDSAVYLCASSLRDSATGELFFGEGSRLTVL.